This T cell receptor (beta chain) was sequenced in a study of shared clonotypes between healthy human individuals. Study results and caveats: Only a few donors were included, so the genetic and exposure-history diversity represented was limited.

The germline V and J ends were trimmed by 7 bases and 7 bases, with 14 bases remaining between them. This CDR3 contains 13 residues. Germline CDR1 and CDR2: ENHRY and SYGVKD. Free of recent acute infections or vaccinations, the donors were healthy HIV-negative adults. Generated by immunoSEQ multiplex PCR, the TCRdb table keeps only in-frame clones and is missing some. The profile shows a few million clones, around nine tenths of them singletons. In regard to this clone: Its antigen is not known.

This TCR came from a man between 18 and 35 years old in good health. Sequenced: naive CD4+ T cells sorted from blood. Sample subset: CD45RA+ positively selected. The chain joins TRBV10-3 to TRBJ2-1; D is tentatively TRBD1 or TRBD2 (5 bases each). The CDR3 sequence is CAINSGGMNEQFF. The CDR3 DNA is TGTGCCATCAATAGTGGGGGTATGAATGAGCAGTTCTTC.